The 8 T cell receptor beta chains in this list originate from one sample, sequenced in a study of T cell responses to AZD1222 COVID-19 vaccine. Clones were read by immunoSEQ multiplex PCR, and TCRdb kept only the in-frame ones, dropping some. Among roughly 98,000 clones listed, over 85% were seen once. Specimen: peripheral blood, collected on day 0 of AZD1222 vaccination. These receptors were collected from an adult in good health.

The CDR3 DNA is TGTGCCAGCAGCTTAGAGTTCTATGGCTACACCTTC. It is translated as CASSLEFYGYTF. The chain uses TRBV7-9 and TRBJ1-2, with unresolved D. The CDR3 runs to 12 residues. Trimming cost V 1 base and J 4 bases, with 4 bases left between them. Per germline, CDR1 SEHNR and CDR2 FQNEAQ (reference sequence).

The CDR3 DNA reads as TGTGCCAGCAGCTTAGCTTCCGACAGGCTAAATGAGCAGTTCTTC. Residues: CASSLASDRLNEQFF. The V and J genes are TRBV7-6 and TRBJ2-1; the D gene is possibly TRBD1 (6 bases). This CDR3 has 15 residues. The V end was cut by 0 bases, the J end by 7 bases, with 13 bases between. Germline CDR1 is SGHVS and CDR2 is FNYEAQ.

The genes are TRBV7-2 and TRBJ1-4, with unresolved D. Germline-derived CDR1 and CDR2 are SGHTA and FQGNSA. With 3 bases removed from V and 0 bases from J, the gap between germline ends came to 5 bases. The CDR3 is 14 amino acids. The DNA for the CDR3 is TGTGCCAGCAGCTTTTACGCAACTAATGAAAAACTGTTTTTT. As protein: CASSFYATNEKLFF.

The chain's CDR3 is CASSQRRGGLNGETQYF. The DNA of the CDR3 is TGTGCCAGCAGCCAGAGGCGGGGGGGCCTAAATGGGGAGACCCAGTACTTC. The rearrangement joins TRBV14 to TRBJ2-5; 9 bases match TRBD2. The CDR3 is made up of 17 amino acids. The V and J ends lost 3 bases and 5 bases, in that order; junction bases with no gene match: 13. Germline-derived CDR1 and CDR2 are SGHDN and FVKESK. The entire variable domain, with the rest obtained from reference TRBV14 and TRBJ2-5, is as follows: EAGVTQFPSHSVIEKGQTVTLRCDPISGHDNLYWYRRVMGKEIKFLLHFVKESKQDESGMPNNRFLAERTGGTYSTLKVQPAELEDSGVYFCASSQRRGGLNGETQYFGPGTRLLVL.

The chain is built from TRBV11-1 and TRBJ2-5; 8 positions agree with TRBD2. CDR3 size: 13 residues. After removal of 5 bases from V and 3 bases from J, the junction contained 2 bases not matched to a gene. Germline-derived CDR1 and CDR2 are SGHAT and FQDESV (reference sequence). Written as DNA, the CDR3 is TGTGCCAGCAGCCCGGGACTAGAAGAGACCCAGTACTTC. Its protein is CASSPGLEETQYF.

The rearrangement uses TRBV2 and TRBJ2-1; D is undetermined. The CDR3 contains 16 residues. Germline assignment: CDR1 SNHLY and CDR2 FYNNEI. Trimming took 0 bases from V and 0 from J, leaving 9 bases between them. Written as DNA, the CDR3 is TGTGCCAGCAGTGAAGCGCTTCTAATCTCCTACAATGAGCAGTTCTTC. Its protein is CASSEALLISYNEQFF.

The chain joins TRBV15 to TRBJ1-1; no reliable D call. The CDR3 length is 12 residues. V was pared by 1 base and J by 4 bases, with 4 bases between. Germline CDR1 is LNHNV and CDR2 is YYDKDF (reference sequence). CDR3 amino acids: CATSRGITEAFF. CDR3 sequence (DNA): TGTGCCACCAGCAGAGGGATCACTGAAGCTTTCTTT.

The chain has TRBV3-1 (or the pseudogene TRBV3-2) and TRBJ1-1; D is ambiguous. CDR3 size: 14 residues. Trimming pared 4 bases from V and 1 base from J, leaving 10 bases between. Germline lookup yields CDR1 LGHDT and CDR2 YNNKEL (reference sequence). CDR3 bases: TGTGCCAGCAGCCCTTACCGTGCGAACACTGAAGCTTTCTTT. Translated, it gives CASSPYRANTEAFF.